The rows below give T cell receptor beta chains drawn from one sample of a study of cytomegalovirus exposure and HLA in healthy donors. TCRdb's copy holds only in-frame clones and misses some; the assay was immunoSEQ multiplex PCR. The table shows approximately 110,000 clones, with roughly 69% occurring only once. Sequencing was done on a sample of PBMCs. Source of these receptors: a woman between 25 and 40 years old in good health and CMV-seronegative. The CDR3 runs from the conserved cysteine through the conserved F or W.

j_gene,v_gene,CDR3aa
TRBJ2-1,TRBV5-4,CASSLTSGKGKYNEQFF
TRBJ1-6,TRBV2,CASSAWQGANSPLHF
TRBJ2-1,TRBV28,CASVTSGGPYNEQFF
TRBJ2-5,TRBV2,CASSGTGGETQYF
TRBJ1-3,TRBV5-4,CASSSGIIGDSGNTIYF
TRBJ1-4,TRBV7-9,CASSKPGEKLFF
TRBJ1-1,TRBV7-9,CASSPRGPNTEAFF
TRBJ1-1,TRBV19,CASRHGQVINTEAFF
TRBJ1-2,TRBV5-5,CASSFGDIYGYTF
TRBJ2-1,TRBV9,CASSQDGRLGYNEQFF
TRBJ2-1,TRBV2,CASSGLAGGVEQLF
TRBJ2-7,TRBV7-9,CASSLTRDGEQYF
TRBJ1-6,TRBV19,CASSIRQENSPLHF
TRBJ2-7,TRBV9,CASSLGLAVHEQYF
TRBJ2-4,TRBV28,CASSSPTGGSKNIQYF
TRBJ1-2,TRBV25-1,CASSGRRGGGGYTF
TRBJ2-2,TRBV7-2,CASRTGTTNTGELFF
TRBJ2-7,TRBV11-2,CASSSRYEQYF
TRBJ1-2,TRBV27,CASRTTREGYTF
TRBJ2-5,TRBV7-9,CASSPGSGTQYF
TRBJ2-1,TRBV5-4,CASSTGLARGNEQFF
NA,TRBV6-1,CASSPWETGGYEQYF
TRBJ1-1,TRBV6-5,CASSYSRGLGTEAFF
TRBJ1-1,TRBV27,CASSARGRGTGGSTEAFF
TRBJ2-7,TRBV7-8,CASSRAQGYEQYF
TRBJ2-1,TRBV7-2,CASSLVSGDYNEQFF
TRBJ2-1,TRBV5-1,CASSLAVGPYNEQFF
TRBJ2-3,TRBV7-2,CASRRSLDSTDTQYF
TRBJ2-3,TRBV27,CASSRPGLHPDTQYF
TRBJ1-2,TRBV7-2,CASSWGTGANLNYGYTF
TRBJ2-7,TRBV7-2,CASSLPMSPGTATYEQYF
TRBJ2-7,TRBV1,CTSSQPGDSSYEQYF
TRBJ2-7,TRBV14,CASSQSLAGAGEQYF
TRBJ2-2,TRBV29-1,CSASDRNTGELFF
TRBJ1-1,TRBV23-1,CASSQSDGGGTEAFF
TRBJ2-7,TRBV2,CASRGGLAEDYEQYF
TRBJ2-1,TRBV21-1,CASSLRTGRGNEQFF
TRBJ2-2,TRBV5-1,CASTDSLNTGELFF
TRBJ1-4,TRBV4-3,CASSPRDGAPGKLFF
TRBJ1-5,TRBV18,CASSPDRNGPQHF
TRBJ1-1,TRBV21-1,CASSALQGSTEAFF
TRBJ2-1,TRBV28,CASSSSWGTSGRAEDEQFF
TRBJ1-1,TRBV6-6,CASRHTTGVNTEAFF
TRBJ1-6,TRBV7-9,CASSRSPTGDSPLHF
TRBJ1-2,TRBV9,CTSSAGGGNYGYTF